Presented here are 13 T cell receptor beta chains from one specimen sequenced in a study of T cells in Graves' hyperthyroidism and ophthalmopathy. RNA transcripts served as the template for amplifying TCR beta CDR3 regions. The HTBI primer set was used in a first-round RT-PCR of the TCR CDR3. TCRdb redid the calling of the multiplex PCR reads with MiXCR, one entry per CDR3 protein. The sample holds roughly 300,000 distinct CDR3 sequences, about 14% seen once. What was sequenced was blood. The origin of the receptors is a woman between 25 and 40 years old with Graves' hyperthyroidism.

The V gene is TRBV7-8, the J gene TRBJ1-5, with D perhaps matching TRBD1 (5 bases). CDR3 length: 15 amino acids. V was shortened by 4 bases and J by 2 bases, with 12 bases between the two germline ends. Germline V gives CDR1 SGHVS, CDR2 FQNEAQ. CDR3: CASSWQGMGNQPQHF. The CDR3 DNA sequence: TGTGCCAGCAGCTGGCAGGGTATGGGCAATCAGCCCCAGCATTTT.

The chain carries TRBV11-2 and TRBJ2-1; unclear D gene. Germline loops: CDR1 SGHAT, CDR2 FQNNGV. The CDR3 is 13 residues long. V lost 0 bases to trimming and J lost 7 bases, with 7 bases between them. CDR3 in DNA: TGTGCCAGCAGCTTAGATCACGTGAATGAGCAGTTCTTC. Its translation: CASSLDHVNEQFF.

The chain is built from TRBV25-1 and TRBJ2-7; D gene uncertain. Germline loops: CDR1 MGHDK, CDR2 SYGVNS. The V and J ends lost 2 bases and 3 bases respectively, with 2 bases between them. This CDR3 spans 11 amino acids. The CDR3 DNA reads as TGTGCCAGCAGTGAAATCTACGAGCAGTACTTC. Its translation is CASSEIYEQYF.

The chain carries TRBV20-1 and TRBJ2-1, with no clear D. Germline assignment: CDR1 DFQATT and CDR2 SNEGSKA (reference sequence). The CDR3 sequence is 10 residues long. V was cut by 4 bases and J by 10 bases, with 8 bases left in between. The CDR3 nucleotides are TGCAGTGCTAAATTAAGGGAGCAGTTCTTC. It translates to CSAKLREQFF.

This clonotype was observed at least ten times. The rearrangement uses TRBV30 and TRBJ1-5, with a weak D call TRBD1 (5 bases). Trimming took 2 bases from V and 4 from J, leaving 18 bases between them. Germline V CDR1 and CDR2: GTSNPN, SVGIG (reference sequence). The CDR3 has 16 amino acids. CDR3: CAWSRGGLASNQPQHF. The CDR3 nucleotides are TGTGCCTGGAGTAGGGGTGGTTTGGCCTCAAATCAGCCCCAGCATTTT.

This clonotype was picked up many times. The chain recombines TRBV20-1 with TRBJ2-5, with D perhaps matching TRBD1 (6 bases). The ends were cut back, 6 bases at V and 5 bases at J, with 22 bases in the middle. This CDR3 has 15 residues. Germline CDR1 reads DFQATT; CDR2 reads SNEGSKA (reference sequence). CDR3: CSARNGQTPRETQYF. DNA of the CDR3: TGCAGTGCCAGGAACGGACAGACACCCCGGGAGACCCAGTACTTC.

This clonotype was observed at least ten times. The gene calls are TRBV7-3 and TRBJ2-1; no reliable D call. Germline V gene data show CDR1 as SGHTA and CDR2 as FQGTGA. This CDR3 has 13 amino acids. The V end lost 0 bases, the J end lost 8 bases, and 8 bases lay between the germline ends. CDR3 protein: CASSLTDGYEQFF. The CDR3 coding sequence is TGTGCCAGCAGCTTAACCGACGGTTATGAGCAGTTCTTC.

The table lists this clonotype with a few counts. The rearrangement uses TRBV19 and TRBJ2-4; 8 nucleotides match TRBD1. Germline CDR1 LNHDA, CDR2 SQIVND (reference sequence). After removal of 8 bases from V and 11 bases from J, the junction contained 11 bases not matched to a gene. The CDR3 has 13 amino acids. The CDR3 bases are TGTGCCAGTGCCGGGACAGGAGGGGGTTTTCAGTACTTC. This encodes CASAGTGGGFQYF.

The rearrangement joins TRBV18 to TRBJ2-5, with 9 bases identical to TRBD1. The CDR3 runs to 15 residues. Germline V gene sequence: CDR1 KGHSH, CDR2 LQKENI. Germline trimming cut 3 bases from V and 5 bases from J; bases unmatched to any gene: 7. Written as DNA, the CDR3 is TGTGCCAGCTCACCCCTAACAGGGGGCGAGGAGACCCAGTACTTC. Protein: CASSPLTGGEETQYF.

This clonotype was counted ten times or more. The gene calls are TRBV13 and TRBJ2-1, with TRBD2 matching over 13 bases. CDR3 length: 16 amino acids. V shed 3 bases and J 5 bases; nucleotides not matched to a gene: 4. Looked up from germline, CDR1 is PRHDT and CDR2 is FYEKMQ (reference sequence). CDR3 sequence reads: CASSFYGLAGDNEQFF. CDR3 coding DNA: TGTGCCAGCAGCTTCTACGGACTAGCGGGAGACAATGAGCAGTTCTTC.

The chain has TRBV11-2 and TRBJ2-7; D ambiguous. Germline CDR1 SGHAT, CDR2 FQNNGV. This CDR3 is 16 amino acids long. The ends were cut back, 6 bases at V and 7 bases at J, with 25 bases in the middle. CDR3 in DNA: TGTGCCAGCAGTTCTCTAGACGCCCCCCCCGATGGAGAGCAGTACTTC. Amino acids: CASSSLDAPPDGEQYF.

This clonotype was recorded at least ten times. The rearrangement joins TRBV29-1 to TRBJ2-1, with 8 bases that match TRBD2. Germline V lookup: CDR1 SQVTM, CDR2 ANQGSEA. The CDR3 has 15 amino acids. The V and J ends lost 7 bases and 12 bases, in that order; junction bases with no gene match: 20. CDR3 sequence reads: CSAYAGAGGSEAQFF. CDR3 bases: TGCAGCGCCTACGCGGGGGCGGGAGGATCGGAGGCGCAGTTCTTC.

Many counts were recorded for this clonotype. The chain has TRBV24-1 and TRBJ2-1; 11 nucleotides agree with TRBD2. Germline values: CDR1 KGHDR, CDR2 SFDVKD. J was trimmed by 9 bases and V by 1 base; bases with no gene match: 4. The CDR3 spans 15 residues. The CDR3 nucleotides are TGTGCCACCAGTGATTTTCTAGCGGGAGGAACTGAGCAGTTCTTC. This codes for CATSDFLAGGTEQFF.